This T cell receptor beta chain was captured in a study of beta chain features in type 1 diabetes. The CDR3 runs 15 residues. Trimming removed 0 bases at V and 6 bases at J, with 10 bases between. Germline values: CDR1 SGHNT, CDR2 YYREEE (reference sequence). General study findings and limits: Moderately but significantly shorter TCRB CDR3s were found in Type 1 diabetes patients in all four CD4+ subsets.

Reverse transcribing all isolated RNA meant expressed TCRB transcripts were sequenced. Measured with immunoSEQ multiplex PCR; TCRdb has only the in-frame clones, and not every one. The table lists roughly 700,000 clones, around an eighth of them singletons. With regard to this clone: Antigen unknown.

The sequence came from a man aged 18 to 29 with type 1 diabetes. The chain employs TRBV5-4 and TRBJ1-6; possible D gene TRBD1, 6 bases. The sequenced sample consisted of naive CD4+ T cells from blood. CDR3 sequence: CASSLERTANSPLHF. The CDR3 DNA reads as TGTGCCAGCAGCTTGGAAAGGACAGCTAATTCACCCCTCCACTTT.